This T cell receptor beta chain was captured by sequencing in a study of cytomegalovirus exposure and HLA in healthy donors. This PCR relied on a set of 60 Vbeta primers and 13 Jbeta primers. Sequencing used immunoSEQ multiplex PCR; TCRdb keeps in-frame clones, though not all of them. This sample carries about 160,000 clones, about 80% of them seen once, and the ten largest clones take about 2%. CDR3 length: 16 residues. J lost 5 bases, V lost 0 bases, and 8 bases had no gene match. Germline assignment: CDR1 LNHNV and CDR2 YYDKDF (reference sequence). Concerning this clone itself: The antigen is undetermined.

Overall study findings and caveats: The productive fraction for most TCR beta V segments was about 87% or about 30% in an earlier analysis. Most TCRs appeared rarely, but some public TCRs recurred in many donors.

This chain connects TRBV15 to TRBJ2-7; the match to TRBD1 covers 9 bases. This receptor was obtained from a middle-aged man in good health and CMV-seronegative. The sequenced material came from PBMCs. Here the CDR3 DNA reads TGTGCCACCAGCAGAGATGGGGACAGGGCCCCCGACGAGCAGTACTTC. It codes for CATSRDGDRAPDEQYF.